In its sample, the clone carrying this TCR beta chain was seen once. Its specificity is unknown. These data originate in a study of vaccination effects on CD4 cells after COVID-19. After expansion with viral peptide pools in the ViraFEST assay, antigen-specific CD4+ T cells were sequenced. Subsequent to 10 days of culture, CD4+ T cells were isolated. Nucleocapsid antibody tests were negative, and the vaccine recipients had no prior SARS-CoV-2 infection. Germline V CDR1 and CDR2: SNHLY, FYNNEI. The V gene lost 7 bases and the J gene lost 9 bases, with 13 bases spanning the gap. The CDR3 runs to 13 residues. Sequenced by immunoSEQ multiplex PCR; TCRdb stores in-frame clones only, minus some. The table lists roughly 33,000 clones, 73% of them singletons, with around 26% in the top ten.

The sample here was CD4+ T cells from PBMCs cultured with HCoV-OC43 spike peptides, taken before COVID-19 vaccination. Stated subset: HCoV-OC43 spike overlapping peptide pool stimulation. The rearrangement joins TRBV2 to TRBJ1-6, with D hard to call. The clonotype originates from a human donor who received a COVID-19 vaccine. CDR3 in DNA: TGTGCCAGCACTCCCAGGCTGAGTTCACCCCTCCACTTT. Protein product: CASTPRLSSPLHF.